Here is one T cell receptor (beta chain) with its context. CDR1 SGHTA and CDR2 FQGNSA come from the germline V gene. The V and J ends lost 8 bases and 2 bases respectively, with 13 bases between them. The CDR3 totals 14 residues. This entry is derived from a study of control samples from healthy donors and cancer patients. Sequencing was performed with immunoSEQ multiplex PCR; in TCRdb, only in-frame clones are kept and a portion is missing. The data show 80,000 to 100,000 clones, around 90% seen once. Sequencing used blood. The chain has TRBV7-2 and TRBJ1-3; D remains ambiguous. The TCR sequence derives from a human donor in good health. The donor label of this sample is uncertain. The CDR3 DNA reads TGTGCCAGCGGGTACGGTCCGACTGGAAACACCATATATTTT. It codes for CASGYGPTGNTIYF.